One and the same sample provided the 15 T cell receptor beta chains below, sequenced in a study of cytomegalovirus exposure and HLA in healthy donors. The primer mix had 60 Vbeta and 13 Jbeta primers. Using immunoSEQ multiplex PCR, the repertoire was profiled, and TCRdb retains in-frame clones only, with some absent. Of 150,000 to 200,000 clones listed, roughly 87% are singletons. Sequenced material: PBMCs. The receptors shown here come from a girl under three years old in good health and CMV-seronegative.

This clone was seen a few times. The rearrangement links TRBV11-3 to TRBJ2-2; a weak D match, TRBD1 (6 bases). The CDR3 covers 14 residues. Germline assignment: CDR1 SGHNT and CDR2 YENEEA. The ends were cut back, 1 base at V and 8 bases at J, with 11 bases in the middle. CDR3 loop: CASSLGQGPGELFF. Written as DNA, the CDR3 is TGTGCCAGCAGCTTAGGTCAGGGGCCAGGGGAGCTGTTTTTT.

V and J are TRBV2 and TRBJ1-4, with 7 positions matching TRBD1. Germline-derived CDR1 and CDR2 are SNHLY and FYNNEI. The CDR3 totals 13 residues. With 6 bases clipped from V and 7 bases from J, the junction kept 5 bases outside the gene matches. In DNA, the CDR3 is TGTGCCAGCAGGGGGGCAGGGGGTGAAAAACTGTTTTTT. Amino acid sequence: CASRGAGGEKLFF.

The chain recombines TRBV9 with TRBJ2-2, with D perhaps TRBD2 (6 bases). The CDR3 spans 13 residues. The ends were cut back, 4 bases at V and 9 bases at J, with 13 bases in the middle. Germline V lookup: CDR1 SGDLS, CDR2 YYNGEE. The CDR3 coding sequence is TGTGCCAGCAGCCTCGCGGGATCCCGGGAGCTGTTTTTT. It translates to CASSLAGSRELFF.

This clone was seen only a few times. The gene calls are TRBV5-1 and TRBJ2-2, with a tentative D call TRBD2 (5 bases). The length of the CDR3 is 16 residues. Trimming cost V 4 bases and J 0 bases, with 13 bases left between them. CDR1 and CDR2 from the germline V gene are SGHRS and YFSETQ. The CDR3: CASSGEGAPNTGELFF. CDR3 nucleotide sequence: TGCGCCAGCAGCGGAGAGGGTGCCCCGAACACCGGGGAGCTGTTTTTT.

This clone was seen a single time. This chain uses TRBV7-9 with TRBJ2-1; 10 nucleotides match TRBD2. The germline V gene has CDR1 SEHNR and CDR2 FQNEAQ (reference sequence). The CDR3 is 14 residues long. After removal of 3 bases from V and 7 bases from J, the junction contained 3 bases not matched to a gene. DNA for the CDR3: TGTGCCAGCAGCTTTAGCGGGGGGCGGAATGAGCAGTTCTTC. Translation: CASSFSGGRNEQFF.

The V gene is TRBV9, the J gene TRBJ2-6; possible D gene TRBD1, 5 bases. Germline assignment: CDR1 SGDLS and CDR2 YYNGEE. V was cut by 1 base and J by 0 bases, with 14 bases left in between. This CDR3 is built from 18 residues. The CDR3 DNA follows: TGTGCCAGCAGCGTAAGGGGTGTCCCACGCTCTGGGGCCAACGTCCTGACTTTC. Protein: CASSVRGVPRSGANVLTF.

The chain uses TRBV6-4 and TRBJ1-2; 7 bases fit TRBD1. Germline V CDR1 and CDR2: MRHNA, SNTAGT. The V and J ends lost 3 bases and 4 bases, in that order; junction bases with no gene match: 2. The length of the CDR3 is 13 residues. This CDR3 reads CASSEWTGYGYTF. For the CDR3, the DNA is TGTGCCAGCAGTGAGTGGACAGGCTATGGCTACACCTTC.

CDR3 residues: CAWSVPGQGLVEAFF. The CDR3 coding sequence is TGTGCCTGGAGTGTACCAGGACAGGGGTTGGTTGAAGCTTTCTTT. The J gene is TRBJ1-1, the V gene TRBV30; 9 bases map to TRBD1. There are 15 residues in the CDR3. Trimming removed 0 bases from V and 7 bases from J; junction bases left unmatched: 9. Germline loops: CDR1 GTSNPN, CDR2 SVGIG (reference sequence).

As regards this clone: An end of the junction differs from the germline gene, which may be a read error. The CDR3 DNA reads as TGTGCCAGCAGCTTGGCCTATGATTCACCCCTCCACTTT. Protein sequence: CASSLAYDSPLHF. The chain joins TRBV5-4 to TRBJ1-6; no definite D call. The length of the CDR3 is 13 residues. The germline V gene encodes CDR1 SGHNT and CDR2 YYREEE (reference sequence).

The genes are TRBV6-5 and TRBJ1-2; D is perhaps TRBD1 (5 bases). The CDR3 contains 14 residues. Trimming stripped 7 bases from V and 4 bases from J, with 16 bases between. The germline CDR1 and CDR2 sequences are MNHEY and SVGAGI. CDR3 region: CASTKRQRSYGYTF. The CDR3, as DNA: TGTGCCAGCACCAAAAGACAGCGATCCTATGGCTACACCTTC.

This clone was observed a single time. The rearrangement links TRBV14 to TRBJ1-5; D is unresolved. The CDR3 length is 13 residues. Trimming left V 4 bases short and J 6 bases short, with 10 bases between. CDR1 is SGHDN and CDR2 is FVKESK in the germline V gene. CDR3 nucleotide sequence: TGTGCCAGCAGCCTCAATCAGGTTCAGCCCCAGCATTTT. Translation gives CASSLNQVQPQHF.

This chain uses TRBV5-4 with TRBJ2-7; TRBD2 agrees at 7 bases. Trimming cost V 0 bases and J 9 bases; bases outside gene matches: 6. The CDR3 length is 13 residues. Per germline, CDR1 SGHNT and CDR2 YYREEE (reference sequence). The CDR3 spells CASSLETSGGQYF. CDR3 nucleotide sequence: TGTGCCAGCAGCTTGGAAACGTCGGGAGGGCAGTACTTC.

This chain joins TRBV6-1 and TRBJ1-6, with 8 bases fitting TRBD1. Trimming removed 3 bases from V and 7 bases from J; junction bases left unmatched: 11. The germline V gene has CDR1 MNHNS and CDR2 SASEGT. The CDR3 loop spans 17 amino acids. In DNA, the CDR3 is TGTGCCAGCAGTGACGGCCGTCAGGGGGCCGTCAATTCACCCCTCCACTTT. It specifies CASSDGRQGAVNSPLHF.

The chain uses TRBV27 and TRBJ1-2; 10 bases line up with TRBD1. The CDR3 length is 14 residues. V was clipped by 4 bases and J by 5 bases; unmatched bases: 4. Germline V CDR1 and CDR2: MNHEY, SMNVEV (reference sequence). This CDR3 is CASSSGQGFYGYTF. The CDR3 DNA follows: TGTGCCAGCAGTTCGGGACAGGGGTTTTATGGCTACACCTTC.

The V call is TRBV4-3, the J call TRBJ2-2; 7 positions match TRBD2. This CDR3 is built from 17 residues. The V and J ends lost 6 bases and 0 bases, in that order; junction bases with no gene match: 10. Germline CDR1 LGHNA, CDR2 YSLEER. DNA of the CDR3: TGCGCCAGCAGGGGGGGGAGGAGGGGCACGAACACCGGGGAGCTGTTTTTT. Encoded protein: CASRGGRRGTNTGELFF.